Listed below are T cell receptor beta chains from one sample, sequenced in a study of T cells in Graves' hyperthyroidism and ophthalmopathy. MiXCR, applied by TCRdb to the multiplex PCR reads, yields one record per CDR3 protein. The data contain roughly 380,000 distinct CDR3 sequences, roughly 13% of them singletons. Input material: blood. These receptors all come from a woman aged 18-29 years with Graves' hyperthyroidism. Both conserved end residues are part of each CDR3. Each record gives: D gene, J gene, clone size, V gene, CDR3 protein, CDR3 DNA. D genes are given only for firm matches. Clone size is given for some rows only: seen once, a few or many times, or a class if the clone is expanded.

d_call: .; j_call: TRBJ2-1; clone_size: many; v_call: TRBV6-5; cdr3_aa: CASSYSFQSLSYNEQFF; cdr3_nt: TGTGCCAGCAGTTACTCGTTCCAGAGCCTCTCCTACAATGAGCAGTTCTTC
d_call: .; j_call: TRBJ2-1; clone_size: many; v_call: TRBV3-1; cdr3_aa: CASSRGKYNEQFF; cdr3_nt: TGTGCCAGCAGCCGGGGAAAGTACAATGAGCAGTTCTTC
d_call: .; j_call: TRBJ1-3; clone_size: many; v_call: TRBV10-3; cdr3_aa: CAILVSGDTIYF; cdr3_nt: TGTGCCATCCTCGTAAGTGGAGACACCATATATTTT
d_call: .; j_call: TRBJ1-5; clone_size: many; v_call: TRBV12-3/TRBV12-4; cdr3_aa: CASSLASGGKQPQHF; cdr3_nt: TGTGCCAGCAGTTTAGCTTCTGGGGGTAAACAGCCCCAGCATTTT
d_call: .; j_call: TRBJ2-7; clone_size: many; v_call: TRBV7-2; cdr3_aa: CASSLAGVVYEQYF; cdr3_nt: TGTGCCAGCAGCTTAGCAGGGGTCGTTTACGAGCAGTACTTC
d_call: TRBD1; j_call: TRBJ1-1; clone_size: many; v_call: TRBV9; cdr3_aa: CASGGQGKAEAFF; cdr3_nt: TGTGCCAGCGGCGGACAGGGCAAAGCTGAAGCTTTCTTT
d_call: TRBD2; j_call: TRBJ2-3; clone_size: many; v_call: TRBV5-1; cdr3_aa: CASLAGEVSDTQYF; cdr3_nt: TGCGCCAGCTTAGCGGGAGAGGTTTCAGATACGCAGTATTTT
d_call: TRBD1; j_call: TRBJ1-6; clone_size: .; v_call: TRBV30; cdr3_aa: CAWSAVGTGRNSPLHF; cdr3_nt: TGTGCCTGGAGTGCCGTTGGGACAGGGAGGAATTCACCCCTCCACTTT
d_call: TRBD1; j_call: TRBJ1-2; clone_size: many; v_call: TRBV28; cdr3_aa: CASRRQGDYGYTF; cdr3_nt: TGTGCCAGCAGGCGACAGGGCGACTATGGCTACACCTTC
d_call: TRBD1; j_call: TRBJ1-5; clone_size: many; v_call: TRBV6-4; cdr3_aa: CASSPFTYRGRQPQHF; cdr3_nt: TGTGCCAGCAGTCCCTTTACCTACAGGGGACGACAGCCCCAGCATTTT
d_call: TRBD1; j_call: TRBJ1-1; clone_size: many; v_call: TRBV15; cdr3_aa: CATSRERDRRMNTEAFF; cdr3_nt: TGTGCCACCAGCAGAGAACGGGACAGAAGAATGAACACTGAAGCTTTCTTT
d_call: .; j_call: TRBJ2-5; clone_size: .; v_call: TRBV9; cdr3_aa: CASSVDAYQRDQYF; cdr3_nt: TGTGCCAGCAGCGTAGACGCATACCAACGAGACCAGTACTTC
d_call: .; j_call: TRBJ1-3; clone_size: .; v_call: TRBV6-1; cdr3_aa: CASRDSRDPLRNTIYF; cdr3_nt: TGTGCCAGCAGGGATTCCCGGGACCCCTTGAGAAACACCATATATTTT
d_call: .; j_call: TRBJ2-5; clone_size: many; v_call: TRBV2; cdr3_aa: CASSELQGGMETQYF; cdr3_nt: TGTGCCAGCAGTGAACTACAGGGAGGGATGGAGACCCAGTACTTC
d_call: .; j_call: TRBJ1-5; clone_size: many; v_call: TRBV27; cdr3_aa: CASSLSYVQPQHF; cdr3_nt: TGTGCCAGCAGTTTATCGTACGTCCAGCCCCAGCATTTT
d_call: .; j_call: TRBJ2-7; clone_size: few; v_call: TRBV6-6; cdr3_aa: CASSYRGLEQYF; cdr3_nt: TGTGCCAGCAGTTACCGGGGGCTCGAGCAGTACTTC
d_call: TRBD1; j_call: TRBJ1-2; clone_size: many; v_call: TRBV11-2; cdr3_aa: CASSLGQGGYTF; cdr3_nt: TGTGCCAGCAGCTTAGGACAGGGTGGCTACACCTTC
d_call: .; j_call: TRBJ1-2; clone_size: .; v_call: TRBV10-2; cdr3_aa: CASSDSNGRLYYGYTF; cdr3_nt: TGCGCCAGCAGTGACTCGAACGGACGACTTTACTACGGCTACACCTTC
d_call: .; j_call: TRBJ2-2; clone_size: .; v_call: TRBV24-1; cdr3_aa: CATSDLMGAELFF; cdr3_nt: TGTGCCACCAGTGATTTGATGGGTGCGGAGCTGTTTTTT
d_call: TRBD1; j_call: TRBJ1-2; clone_size: .; v_call: TRBV18; cdr3_aa: CASSPPGQGDYGYTF; cdr3_nt: TGTGCCAGCTCACCACCGGGACAGGGGGACTATGGCTACACCTTC
d_call: TRBD1; j_call: TRBJ2-7; clone_size: many; v_call: TRBV10-3; cdr3_aa: CAISEPGTGFDEQYF; cdr3_nt: TGTGCCATCAGTGAGCCGGGGACAGGGTTTGACGAGCAGTACTTC
d_call: .; j_call: TRBJ2-7; clone_size: few; v_call: TRBV10-3; cdr3_aa: CAISGFTGFRSYEQYF; cdr3_nt: TGTGCCATCAGTGGATTTACAGGGTTTCGCTCCTACGAGCAGTACTTC
d_call: .; j_call: TRBJ2-5; clone_size: .; v_call: TRBV27; cdr3_aa: CASSPGLPEETQYF; cdr3_nt: TGTGCCAGCAGTCCGGGTCTGCCCGAAGAGACCCAGTACTTC